This paragraph covers one T cell receptor beta chain sequence. The antigen is not known. Some clones are missing from TCRdb's copy, which holds only in-frame ones; the method was immunoSEQ multiplex PCR. The data hold some 77,000 clones, with approximately 92% observed a single time. This entry belongs to a study of OX40 agonist ivuxolimab in advanced cancers. Study-level background: The patients received agonistic anti-OX40 (CD134) antibody ivuxolimab.

General study results and limits: Low normalized T-cell clonal expansion was also seen in some nonresponders. The antigens recognized by the expanded peripheral T cells, that is their antigen specificity, were not determined. Circulating CD4+ and CD8+ T cells showed clonal expansion by week 6 at 0.1 to 3.0 mg/kg.

Specimen: CD4+ or CD8+ T cells sorted from blood, collected in a trial of the OX40 agonist ivuxolimab. The TCR comes from an adult with an advanced solid tumor such as melanoma, head and neck, liver or kidney cancer.

In DNA, the CDR3 is TGTGCCAGCAGTGTTTTCGAGACCCAGTACTTC. Protein sequence: CASSVFETQYF. The chain has TRBV2 and TRBJ2-5; no clear D gene. V lost 4 bases and J 5 bases, leaving 5 bases between the germline ends. The CDR3 totals 11 residues. The germline V gene encodes CDR1 SNHLY and CDR2 FYNNEI.